These 28 T cell receptor beta chains were all obtained from the same sample, sequenced in a study of cytomegalovirus exposure and HLA in healthy donors. Primers for the PCR totalled 60 Vbeta and 13 Jbeta. This table comes from immunoSEQ multiplex PCR, and its TCRdb copy is limited to in-frame clones, with some not included. The data show approximately 170,000 clones, with roughly 85% seen just once and 1% held by the top ten. What was sequenced was PBMCs. The receptors come from a boy aged 2 to 10 in good health and CMV-seronegative.

The chain recombines TRBV5-6 with TRBJ2-4; 10 bases are shared with TRBD1. Germline loops: CDR1 SGHDT, CDR2 YYEEEE. The J segment lost 3 bases and the V segment lost 4 bases, leaving 10 bases of the junction unmatched. The CDR3 spans 17 residues. CDR3 sequence reads: CASSVGTGDVGKNIQYF. In DNA, the CDR3 is TGTGCCAGCAGCGTCGGGACAGGGGATGTTGGCAAAAACATTCAGTACTTC.

The chain recombines TRBV2 with TRBJ1-4; the match to TRBD1 covers 7 bases. CDR1 SNHLY and CDR2 FYNNEI come from the germline V gene. The ends lost 8 bases at V and 5 bases at J; junction bases unmatched: 5. This CDR3 has 13 residues. The CDR3 DNA reads as TGTGCCAGCCGGGACAGTTCCAATGAAAAACTGTTTTTT. Protein: CASRDSSNEKLFF.

The table lists this clone with a few counts. The DNA of the CDR3 is TGCGCCAGCAGTCGGACAGGGCGGGAGACAGATACGCAGTATTTT. Amino acid sequence: CASSRTGRETDTQYF. This rearrangement joins TRBV23-1 to TRBJ2-3; D may be TRBD1 (8 bases). TRBV23-1 is given ORF status, its function remaining uncertain. V lost 4 bases to trimming and J lost 3 bases, with 14 bases between them. The CDR3 is 15 amino acids.

The chain carries TRBV5-1 and TRBJ1-2; D unresolved. CDR3 length equals 13 residues. Germline CDR1 SGHRS, CDR2 YFSETQ. V was shortened by 0 bases and J by 2 bases, with 5 bases between the two germline ends. CDR3 sequence: CASSLDINYGYTF. CDR3 in DNA: TGCGCCAGCAGCTTGGACATCAACTATGGCTACACCTTC.

The chain combines TRBV15 with TRBJ2-7; D unclear. Germline V gene lookup returns CDR1 LNHNV and CDR2 YYDKDF (reference sequence). V lost 4 bases, J lost 4 bases, and 17 bases lay in between. The CDR3 has 15 amino acids. The CDR3 sequence: CATSIKQEAAYEQYF. In DNA, the CDR3 is TGTGCCACCAGCATCAAGCAAGAGGCGGCATACGAGCAGTACTTC.

The rearrangement uses TRBV7-9 and TRBJ2-1; TRBD1 might be the D (6 bases). The germline V and J ends were trimmed by 4 bases and 3 bases, with 16 bases remaining between them. CDR1 is SEHNR, CDR2 FQNEAQ, per germline (reference sequence). The CDR3 loop spans 16 amino acids. The CDR3 loop is CASSWIQGPNYNEQFF. The CDR3 nucleotides are TGTGCCAGCAGCTGGATACAGGGCCCTAACTACAATGAGCAGTTCTTC. Full variable domain (missing parts from reference TRBV7-9 and TRBJ2-1): DTGVSQNPRHKITKRGQNVTFRCDPISEHNRLYWYRQTLGQGPEFLTYFQNEAQLEKSRLLSDRFSAERPKGSFSTLEIQRTEQGDSAMYLCASSWIQGPNYNEQFFGPGTRLTVL.

The V gene is TRBV29-1, the J gene TRBJ2-7; 11 bases are a match to TRBD1. The CDR3 spans 13 residues. CDR1 and CDR2 (germline): SQVTM, ANQGSEA. J was trimmed by 3 bases and V by 7 bases; bases with no gene match: 5. The CDR3 spells CSARDRGVYEQYF. The CDR3 bases are TGCAGCGCCCGGGACAGGGGGGTCTACGAGCAGTACTTC.

This chain joins TRBV20-1 and TRBJ2-7; D is ambiguous. The V and J ends lost 6 bases and 3 bases respectively, with 9 bases between them. The length of the CDR3 is 11 residues. CDR1 is DFQATT and CDR2 is SNEGSKA in the germline V gene (reference sequence). The CDR3 is CSANYRYEQYF. Written as DNA, the CDR3 is TGCAGTGCCAACTACCGCTACGAGCAGTACTTC.

This chain uses TRBV5-4 with TRBJ1-1; D uncertain. This CDR3 is 14 amino acids long. The germline CDR1 and CDR2 sequences are SGHNT and YYREEE (reference sequence). The germline V and J ends were trimmed by 2 bases and 0 bases, with 8 bases remaining between them. CDR3: CASSFDGMNTEAFF. For the CDR3, the DNA is TGTGCCAGCAGCTTTGACGGGATGAACACTGAAGCTTTCTTT.

The V and J genes are TRBV10-2 and TRBJ1-3; D gene ambiguous. Trimming left V 8 bases short and J 2 bases short, with 16 bases between. The length of the CDR3 is 15 residues. The germline V gene has CDR1 WSHSY and CDR2 SAAADI. The CDR3 region is CASEGSGVTGNTIYF. The CDR3 region has the DNA TGCGCCAGCGAAGGATCCGGGGTTACTGGAAACACCATATATTTT.

The CDR3 reads CAHGGAYEQYF. Written as DNA, the CDR3 is TGTGCACACGGAGGGGCCTACGAGCAGTACTTC. The chain is built from TRBV28 and TRBJ2-7; TRBD2 is a possible D gene (6 bases). The V gene's germline CDR1 is MDHEN and CDR2 SYDVKM. The CDR3 spans 11 residues.

V and J are TRBV11-1 and TRBJ2-2; TRBD1 agrees at 10 bases. Germline-derived CDR1 and CDR2 are SGHAT and FQDESV (reference sequence). The V gene end was trimmed by 5 bases and the J gene end by 6 bases; junction bases not matched to a gene: 6. This CDR3 has 15 amino acids. The CDR3 is CASSPRDRGSGELFF. CDR3 DNA sequence: TGTGCCAGCAGCCCTCGGGACAGGGGATCCGGGGAGCTGTTTTTT.

The gene calls are TRBV7-9 and TRBJ1-2, with D possibly being TRBD1 (5 bases). This CDR3 comprises 13 residues. CDR1 is SEHNR, CDR2 FQNEAQ, per germline (reference sequence). V lost 4 bases, J lost 8 bases, and 14 bases lay in between. The CDR3 region has the DNA TGTGCCAGCAGCTCCCGGGACTGGGAAGGCTACACCTTC. This codes for CASSSRDWEGYTF.

The rearrangement joins TRBV5-1 to TRBJ1-1; a weak D match, TRBD1 (5 bases). Germline V lookup: CDR1 SGHRS, CDR2 YFSETQ. V lost 4 bases and J 0 bases, leaving 10 bases between the germline ends. The CDR3 totals 14 residues. For the CDR3, the DNA is TGCGCCAGCAGCCCGGGACTCCTGAACACTGAAGCTTTCTTT. Its protein product is CASSPGLLNTEAFF.

Here the CDR3 DNA reads TGTGCCAGCAGCTTACTTCAGGGCGCCAATCAGCCCCAGCATTTT. The encoded protein is CASSLLQGANQPQHF. J is TRBJ1-5 and V is TRBV7-8; TRBD1 is a possible D gene (5 bases). The V end was cut by 2 bases, the J end by 3 bases, with 11 bases between. The CDR3 runs to 15 residues. Germline lookup yields CDR1 SGHVS and CDR2 FQNEAQ.

This clone has only a few counts. V gene TRBV27 combines with J gene TRBJ2-7, with a tentative D call TRBD2 (5 bases). Germline loops: CDR1 MNHEY, CDR2 SMNVEV (reference sequence). The length of the CDR3 is 16 residues. Trimming took 2 bases from V and 4 from J, leaving 18 bases between them. CDR3 sequence reads: CASSLQGLSLGYEQYF. The CDR3 coding sequence is TGTGCCAGCAGTTTACAAGGACTGAGTCTGGGGTACGAGCAGTACTTC.

The chain couples TRBV11-3 to TRBJ2-1; maybe TRBD1 (5 bases). V gave up 3 bases and J gave up 5 bases, with 14 bases separating them. CDR1 SGHNT and CDR2 YENEEA come from the germline V gene. The CDR3 runs 15 residues. The CDR3 sequence is CASSLAQGPHNEQFF. CDR3 bases: TGTGCCAGCAGCTTGGCGCAGGGTCCCCACAATGAGCAGTTCTTC.

This chain links TRBV29-1 with TRBJ1-1, with a weak D call TRBD1 (6 bases). Trimming cost V 6 bases and J 0 bases, with 20 bases left between them. Germline CDR1 is SQVTM and CDR2 is ANQGSEA. The CDR3 totals 16 residues. The CDR3 loop is CSVMGDMTRLNTEAFF. In DNA form, the CDR3 reads TGCAGCGTCATGGGGGACATGACCCGCCTGAACACTGAAGCTTTCTTT.

The chain employs TRBV10-3 and TRBJ1-2; D is unresolved. The ends were cut back, 2 bases at V and 8 bases at J, with 9 bases in the middle. The CDR3 runs 12 residues. Germline values: CDR1 ENHRY, CDR2 SYGVKD. In DNA, the CDR3 is TGTGCCATCAGTGAGGGAGGTTACGGCTACACCTTC. This encodes CAISEGGYGYTF.

V is TRBV28 and J is TRBJ2-6, with D unclear. The V gene lost 6 bases and the J gene lost 0 bases, with 12 bases spanning the gap. The germline gives CDR1 MDHEN, CDR2 SYDVKM. The CDR3 spans 16 residues. This chain's CDR3 is CASSPPKSSGANVLTF. Here the CDR3 DNA reads TGTGCCAGCAGCCCTCCTAAGAGCTCTGGGGCCAACGTCCTGACTTTC.

This sequence joins TRBV11-3 and TRBJ2-1; D call uncertain. Germline V CDR1 and CDR2: SGHNT, YENEEA. There are 15 residues in the CDR3. Trimming stripped 0 bases from V and 9 bases from J, with 15 bases between. This CDR3 is CASSLDLRAPGEQFF. Here the CDR3 DNA reads TGTGCCAGCAGCTTAGATCTTCGAGCACCTGGTGAGCAGTTCTTC.

This chain connects TRBV2 to TRBJ2-3; no clear D gene. Looked up from germline, CDR1 is SNHLY and CDR2 is FYNNEI. V gave up 5 bases and J gave up 0 bases, with 12 bases separating them. This CDR3 contains 15 residues. In DNA form, the CDR3 reads TGTGCCAGCAGTTCAGGCTCCCAAAGCACAGATACGCAGTATTTT. Its translation is CASSSGSQSTDTQYF. The full variable domain, completed using reference TRBV2 and TRBJ2-3, is EPEVTQTPSHQVTQMGQEVILRCVPISNHLYFYWYRQILGQKVEFLVSFYNNEISEKSEIFDDQFSVERPDGSNFTLKIRSTKLEDSAMYFCASSSGSQSTDTQYFGPGTRLTVL.

The rearrangement joins TRBV28 to TRBJ1-2; TRBD1 is a possible D gene (6 bases). This CDR3 contains 13 residues. The germline CDR1 and CDR2 sequences are MDHEN and SYDVKM. Trimming stripped 8 bases from V and 5 bases from J, with 15 bases between. The CDR3 loop is CASRWTEKYGYTF. DNA for the CDR3: TGTGCCAGCCGCTGGACAGAGAAATATGGCTACACCTTC.

The rearrangement links TRBV2 to TRBJ2-5; D is possibly TRBD2 (5 bases). Germline values: CDR1 SNHLY, CDR2 FYNNEI. Trimming pared 9 bases from V and 4 bases from J, leaving 9 bases between. This CDR3 has 11 amino acids. CDR3 in DNA: TGTGCCAGTGCGAGGGTAGAGACCCAGTACTTC. Protein: CASARVETQYF.

This clone has more than one count but fewer than ten. The chain couples TRBV28 to TRBJ1-2, with unresolved D. Trimming pared 5 bases from V and 6 bases from J, leaving 7 bases between. This CDR3 is built from 11 residues. Germline V lookup: CDR1 MDHEN, CDR2 SYDVKM. Here the CDR3 reads CASSPRHGYTF. Here the CDR3 DNA reads TGTGCCAGCAGTCCTAGACATGGCTACACCTTC.

The J gene is TRBJ2-5, the V gene TRBV6-6; D perhaps matches TRBD1 (5 bases). The CDR3 consists of 13 residues. In germline, CDR1 is MNHNY, CDR2 SVGAGI (reference sequence). Trimming left V 8 bases short and J 5 bases short, with 15 bases between. CDR3 sequence reads: CASAPRQKETQYF. DNA of the CDR3: TGTGCCAGCGCCCCCCGACAGAAGGAGACCCAGTACTTC.

This chain joins TRBV5-1 and TRBJ2-3; 12 bases line up with TRBD2. CDR3 size: 16 residues. Per germline, CDR1 SGHRS and CDR2 YFSETQ. The V segment lost 4 bases and the J segment 2 bases; nucleotides outside the gene matches: 5. The CDR3 region has the DNA TGCGCCAGCAGCAGCCTAGCGGGGGGGGACACAGATACGCAGTATTTT. It specifies CASSSLAGGDTDTQYF.

This rearrangement joins TRBV6-1 to TRBJ1-2; 9 bases align to TRBD1. Germline V lookup: CDR1 MNHNS, CDR2 SASEGT. V gave up 5 bases and J gave up 4 bases; unmatched junction bases: 14. The CDR3 is 17 residues long. CDR3 in DNA: TGTGCCAGCAGTAAAGATAGGGACAGGGTCCCTACCTATGGCTACACCTTC. Translated, it gives CASSKDRDRVPTYGYTF.